Below, one T cell receptor beta chain is given with its context. As yet, its antigen is unknown. The sample belongs to a study of OX40 agonist ivuxolimab in advanced cancers. The assay was immunoSEQ multiplex PCR, and TCRdb's table has in-frame clones only and misses some. The sample lists about 28,000 clones; 70% to 85% were seen once. Findings and caveats of the study: In the expanded peripheral T cells, antigen specificity was never determined. Expanded clones tended on average to be more numerous among CD8+ T cells than CD4+.

Germline V CDR1 and CDR2: SQVTM, ANQGSEA. The CDR3 consists of 14 residues. V was clipped by 6 bases and J by 6 bases; unmatched bases: 10. The sequence was collected from an adult with an advanced solid tumor such as melanoma, head and neck, liver or kidney cancer. The chain employs TRBV29-1 and TRBJ1-5, with 8 bases lining up with TRBD1. Source: CD4+ or CD8+ T cells sorted from blood, taken in a trial of the OX40 agonist ivuxolimab. The CDR3 region is CSVVDRGRIQPQHF. CDR3 coding DNA: TGCAGCGTCGTAGACAGGGGACGGATTCAGCCCCAGCATTTT.